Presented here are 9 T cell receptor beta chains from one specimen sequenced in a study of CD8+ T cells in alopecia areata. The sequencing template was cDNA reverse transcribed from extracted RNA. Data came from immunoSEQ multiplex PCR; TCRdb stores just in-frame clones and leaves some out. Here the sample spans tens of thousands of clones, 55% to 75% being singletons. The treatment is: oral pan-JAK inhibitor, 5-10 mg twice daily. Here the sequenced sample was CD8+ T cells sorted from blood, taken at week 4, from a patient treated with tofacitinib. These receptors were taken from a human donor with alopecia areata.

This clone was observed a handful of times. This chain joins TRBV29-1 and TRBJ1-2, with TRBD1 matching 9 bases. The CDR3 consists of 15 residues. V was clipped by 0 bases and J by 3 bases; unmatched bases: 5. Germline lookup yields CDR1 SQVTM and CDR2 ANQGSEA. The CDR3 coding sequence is TGCAGCGTTGAAGATCCACAGGGGGCCCACTATGGCTACACCTTC. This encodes CSVEDPQGAHYGYTF.

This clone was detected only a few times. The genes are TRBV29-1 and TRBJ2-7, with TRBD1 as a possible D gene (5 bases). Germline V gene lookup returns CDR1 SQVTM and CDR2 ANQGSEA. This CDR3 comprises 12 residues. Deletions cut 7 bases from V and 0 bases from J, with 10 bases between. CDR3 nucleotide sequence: TGCAGCGCCCGGACACCCTCCTACGAGCAGTACTTC. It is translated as CSARTPSYEQYF.

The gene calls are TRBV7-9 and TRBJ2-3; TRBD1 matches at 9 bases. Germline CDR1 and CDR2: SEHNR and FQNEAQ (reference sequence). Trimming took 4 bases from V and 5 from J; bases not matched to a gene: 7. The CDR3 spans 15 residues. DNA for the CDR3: TGTGCCAGCAGCTCAAGGACAGGGGATGGAGATACGCAGTATTTT. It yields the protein CASSSRTGDGDTQYF.

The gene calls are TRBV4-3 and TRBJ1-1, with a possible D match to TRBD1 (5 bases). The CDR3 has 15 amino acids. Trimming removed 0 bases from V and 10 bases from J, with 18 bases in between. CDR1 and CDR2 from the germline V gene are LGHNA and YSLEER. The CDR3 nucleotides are TGCGCCAGCAGCCAAGATTTAAGGGGCCGGGGGGGAGCTTTCTTT. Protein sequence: CASSQDLRGRGGAFF.

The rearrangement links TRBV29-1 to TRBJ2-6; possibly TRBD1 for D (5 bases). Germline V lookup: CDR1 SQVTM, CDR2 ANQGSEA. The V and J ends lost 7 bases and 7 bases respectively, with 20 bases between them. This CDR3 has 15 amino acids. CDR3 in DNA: TGCAGCGCCTTCGGACACCCTAATGGAGCCAACGTCCTGACTTTC. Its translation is CSAFGHPNGANVLTF.

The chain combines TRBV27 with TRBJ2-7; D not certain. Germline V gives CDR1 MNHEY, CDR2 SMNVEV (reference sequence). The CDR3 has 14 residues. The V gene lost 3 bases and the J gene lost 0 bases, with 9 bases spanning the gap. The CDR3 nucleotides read TGTGCCAGCAGTTTCATACCGGCCTCCTACGAGCAGTACTTC. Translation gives CASSFIPASYEQYF.

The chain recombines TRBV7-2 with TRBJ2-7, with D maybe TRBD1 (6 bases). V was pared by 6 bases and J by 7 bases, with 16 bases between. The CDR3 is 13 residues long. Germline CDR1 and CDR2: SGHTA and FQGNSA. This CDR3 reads CASRFQGTREQYF. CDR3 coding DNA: TGTGCCAGCAGGTTCCAGGGGACGAGAGAGCAGTACTTC. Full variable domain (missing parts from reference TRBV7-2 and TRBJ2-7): GAGVSQSPSNKVTEKGKDVELRCDPISGHTALYWYRQSLGQGLEFLIYFQGNSAPDKSGLPSDRFSAERTGGSVSTLTIQRTQQEDSAVYLCASRFQGTREQYFGPGTRLTVT.

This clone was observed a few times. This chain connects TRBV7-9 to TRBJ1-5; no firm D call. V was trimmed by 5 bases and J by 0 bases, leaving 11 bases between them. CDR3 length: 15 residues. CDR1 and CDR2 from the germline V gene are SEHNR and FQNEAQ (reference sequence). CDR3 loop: CASSQMEGSNQPQHF. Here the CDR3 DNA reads TGTGCCAGCAGCCAAATGGAGGGTAGCAATCAGCCCCAGCATTTT.

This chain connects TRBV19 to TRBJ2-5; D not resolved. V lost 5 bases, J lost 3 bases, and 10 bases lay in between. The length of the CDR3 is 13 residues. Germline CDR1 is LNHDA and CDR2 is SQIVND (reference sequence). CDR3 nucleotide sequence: TGTGCCAGTAGTGCGGACGGAGAAGAGACCCAGTACTTC. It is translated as CASSADGEETQYF.